The clone carrying this T cell receptor (beta chain) was seen many times. It was genomic DNA that served as the template for profiling TCR beta VDJ and CDR3. Each CDR3 protein is one row after TCRdb ran MiXCR on the reads. The repertoire includes roughly 280,000 distinct CDR3 sequences, 50% to 65% of them detected once, and roughly 1.2% sits in the top ten. It was patients with CD8+CD57+ cell expansion by flow cytometry who were chosen for sequencing. No patient had been given any therapy when blood was sampled. Looked up from germline, CDR1 is SGHRS and CDR2 is YFSETQ. The CDR3 loop spans 16 amino acids. V shed 4 bases, J shed 6 bases, and the junction held 11 bases outside the gene matches. This sample stems from a study of CD8+CD57+ T cells in acquired aplastic anemia.

The sequenced material came from sorted CD4+, CD8+, or CD8+CD57+ T cells (not recorded which) from PBMCs. The sequence derives from a human donor with aplastic anemia. The chain uses TRBV5-1 and TRBJ2-3; TRBD1 agrees at 10 bases. The CDR3 DNA reads TGCGCCAGCAGCCCACGACAGGGGGCAACGGAGGATACGCAGTATTTT. Protein: CASSPRQGATEDTQYF.